This is a list of T cell receptor beta chains from one sample in a study of blood T cells in healthy people across ages. TCRdb analysed the 5' RACE reads with MiXCR anew, one entry per CDR3 protein. The sample lists roughly 1,500,000 distinct CDR3 sequences; about 35% were seen once. Sequenced input: blood. Source of these receptors: a young woman in good health. CDR3s include the opening cysteine and the closing phenylalanine or tryptophan. Each record gives: clone size, J gene, D gene, V gene, CDR3 protein, CDR3 DNA. A D gene is named only where the DNA matches it firmly. Clone size is stated in some rows and not others, as once, few, many or a class when expanded.

size: .; J: TRBJ2-7; D: .; V: TRBV6-2/TRBV6-3; CDR3: CASSYGVTGFRSEQYF; DNA: TGTGCCAGCAGTTACGGGGTGACGGGTTTTCGGTCCGAGCAGTACTTC
size: .; J: TRBJ2-7; D: TRBD2; V: TRBV20-1; CDR3: CSAGLAGGQGYEQYF; DNA: TGCAGTGCAGGGCTAGCGGGAGGTCAGGGCTACGAGCAGTACTTC
size: .; J: TRBJ1-6; D: .; V: TRBV20-1; CDR3: CSARDARDNSPLHF; DNA: TGCAGTGCTAGAGATGCGCGGGATAATTCACCCCTCCACTTT
size: few; J: TRBJ2-5; D: .; V: TRBV7-6; CDR3: CASSLAPGQPTYSVTQYF; DNA: TGTGCCAGCAGCTTAGCACCGGGACAACCCACTTACTCGGTGACCCAGTACTTC
size: .; J: TRBJ2-1; D: TRBD2; V: TRBV20-1; CDR3: CSAAGGLYNEQFF; DNA: TGCAGTGCAGCGGGGGGGCTTTACAATGAGCAGTTCTTC
size: few; J: TRBJ1-1; D: TRBD1; V: TRBV20-1; CDR3: CSARSGWTGDGGTEAFF; DNA: TGCAGTGCTAGATCCGGATGGACAGGGGATGGGGGCACTGAAGCTTTCTTT
size: .; J: TRBJ1-2; D: .; V: TRBV6-1; CDR3: CASTQWVAGYTF; DNA: TGTGCCAGCACTCAGTGGGTCGCTGGCTACACCTTC
size: .; J: TRBJ2-6; D: .; V: TRBV9; CDR3: CASSVREGSGASVLTF; DNA: TGTGCCAGCAGCGTACGGGAAGGCTCTGGGGCCAGCGTCCTGACTTTC
size: .; J: TRBJ1-5; D: TRBD1; V: TRBV7-2; CDR3: CASSRQPGGVQPQHF; DNA: TGTGCCAGCAGCCGCCAACCAGGGGGCGTTCAGCCCCAGCATTTT
size: .; J: TRBJ2-7; D: .; V: TRBV20-1; CDR3: CSAPNVADSYEQYF; DNA: TGCAGTGCTCCGAATGTTGCGGACTCCTACGAGCAGTACTTC
size: once; J: TRBJ2-3; D: TRBD2; V: TRBV7-9; CDR3: CANSPSGVPDTQYF; DNA: TGTGCCAACAGCCCGAGCGGGGTCCCAGATACGCAGTATTTT
size: .; J: TRBJ1-3; D: TRBD1; V: TRBV6-2/TRBV6-3; CDR3: CASRTAGTAGNTIYF; DNA: TGTGCCAGCAGGACAGCCGGGACAGCGGGAAACACCATATATTTT
size: many; J: TRBJ2-1; D: TRBD2; V: TRBV5-6; CDR3: CASSLSGGDEQFF; DNA: TGTGCCAGCAGCTTGTCGGGGGGGGATGAGCAGTTCTTC
size: .; J: TRBJ2-3; D: .; V: TRBV29-1; CDR3: CSVDVPGLSNTDTQYF; DNA: TGCAGCGTTGACGTTCCCGGACTTTCTAACACAGATACGCAGTATTTT
size: .; J: TRBJ1-2; D: .; V: TRBV3-1; CDR3: CASSPEAARPNYGYTF; DNA: TGTGCCAGCAGCCCAGAGGCAGCCCGACCCAACTATGGCTACACCTTC
size: few; J: TRBJ2-1; D: TRBD2; V: TRBV6-6; CDR3: CASSYYAAGGGNEQFF; DNA: TGTGCCAGCAGTTACTATGCGGCGGGAGGTGGTAATGAGCAGTTCTTC
size: many; J: TRBJ2-1; D: .; V: TRBV5-1; CDR3: CASSVTTDSLIPFEQFF; DNA: TGCGCCAGCAGCGTAACGACTGACTCCCTTATCCCTTTTGAGCAGTTCTTC
size: few; J: TRBJ2-1; D: TRBD1; V: TRBV28; CDR3: CASIGQGAVGEQFF; DNA: TGTGCCAGCATAGGACAGGGGGCGGTCGGTGAGCAGTTCTTC
size: .; J: TRBJ2-1; D: TRBD2; V: TRBV4-2; CDR3: CASRRLAGSSHNEQFF; DNA: TGTGCCAGCAGGCGACTAGCGGGGAGCTCCCACAATGAGCAGTTCTTC
size: few; J: TRBJ2-1; D: TRBD2; V: TRBV4-1; CDR3: CASSYPPGGVYNEQFF; DNA: TGCGCCAGCAGCTATCCACCGGGAGGGGTGTACAATGAGCAGTTCTTC
size: few; J: TRBJ2-7; D: TRBD1; V: TRBV5-1; CDR3: CASMGQGATYEQYF; DNA: TGCGCCAGCATGGGGCAGGGGGCTACCTACGAGCAGTACTTC
size: .; J: TRBJ2-5; D: TRBD1; V: TRBV27; CDR3: CASSFRDSRETQYF; DNA: TGTGCCAGCAGTTTTAGGGACAGCAGGGAGACCCAGTACTTC
size: many; J: TRBJ2-3; D: TRBD2; V: TRBV2; CDR3: CATQSQRGGPDTQYF; DNA: TGTGCCACCCAATCCCAGCGGGGGGGCCCTGATACGCAGTATTTT
size: many; J: TRBJ2-7; D: .; V: TRBV28; CDR3: CASSPGESYEQYF; DNA: TGTGCCAGCAGCCCAGGGGAAAGCTACGAGCAGTACTTC
size: .; J: TRBJ2-7; D: .; V: TRBV3-1; CDR3: CASSQDSLIYEQYF; DNA: TGTGCCAGCAGCCAAGATAGCCTGATCTACGAGCAGTACTTC
size: few; J: TRBJ2-5; D: TRBD1; V: TRBV7-9; CDR3: CASSSTGIGETQYF; DNA: TGTGCCAGCAGCTCGACAGGGATTGGGGAGACCCAGTACTTC
size: .; J: TRBJ2-1; D: .; V: TRBV5-1; CDR3: CASSLGADHHNEQFF; DNA: TGCGCCAGCAGCTTAGGAGCGGACCATCACAATGAGCAGTTCTTC
size: few; J: TRBJ2-2; D: TRBD2; V: TRBV4-2; CDR3: CASSLGLAENTGELFF; DNA: TGTGCCAGCAGCCTCGGACTAGCGGAAAACACCGGGGAGCTGTTTTTT
size: .; J: TRBJ2-5; D: TRBD2; V: TRBV4-1; CDR3: CAGSQGTSGIQETQYF; DNA: TGCGCCGGCAGCCAAGGGACTAGCGGGATACAAGAGACCCAGTACTTC
size: .; J: TRBJ2-2; D: .; V: TRBV29-1; CDR3: CSVGGAGADGELFF; DNA: TGCAGCGTTGGGGGGGCGGGAGCTGACGGGGAGCTGTTTTTT
size: few; J: TRBJ2-1; D: TRBD2; V: TRBV27; CDR3: CASSFLGLAGNNEQFF; DNA: TGTGCCAGCAGTTTCCTGGGACTAGCCGGGAACAATGAGCAGTTCTTC
size: .; J: TRBJ2-1; D: .; V: TRBV7-9; CDR3: CASSRKAEQFF; DNA: TGTGCCAGCAGTCGAAAGGCTGAGCAGTTCTTC
size: .; J: TRBJ2-7; D: TRBD2; V: TRBV30; CDR3: CASKVAVGLAVRAEQYF; DNA: TGTGCCTCGAAAGTAGCGGTCGGACTAGCGGTTAGGGCCGAGCAGTACTTC
size: .; J: TRBJ1-5; D: .; V: TRBV27; CDR3: CASSLSSQGIYQPQHF; DNA: TGTGCCAGCAGTTTATCGTCCCAGGGGATTTACCAGCCCCAGCATTTT
size: few; J: TRBJ2-5; D: .; V: TRBV7-2; CDR3: CASSIPGKTQYF; DNA: TGTGCCAGCAGCATTCCAGGGAAGACCCAGTACTTC
size: .; J: TRBJ2-1; D: TRBD2; V: TRBV28; CDR3: CASRLGLADYNEQFF; DNA: TGTGCCAGCAGACTCGGACTAGCGGATTACAATGAGCAGTTCTTC
size: many; J: TRBJ2-5; D: TRBD2; V: TRBV20-1; CDR3: CSARSGTTIQETQYF; DNA: TGCAGTGCTAGATCCGGGACTACCATCCAAGAGACCCAGTACTTC
size: .; J: TRBJ2-7; D: .; V: TRBV7-2; CDR3: CASSRLATEQYF; DNA: TGTGCCAGCAGCCGCCTAGCGACTGAGCAGTACTTC
size: .; J: TRBJ2-5; D: TRBD2; V: TRBV10-2; CDR3: CASSGRTSGKRWSETQYF; DNA: TGCGCCAGCAGCGGGCGGACTAGCGGGAAACGGTGGTCTGAGACCCAGTACTTC
size: .; J: TRBJ1-1; D: .; V: TRBV6-5; CDR3: CASSSKQLVILNTEAFF; DNA: TGTGCCAGCAGTTCGAAACAGCTAGTTATCTTGAACACTGAAGCTTTCTTT
size: .; J: TRBJ2-7; D: .; V: TRBV30; CDR3: CAWSDGAYEQYF; DNA: TGTGCCTGGAGTGACGGCGCCTACGAGCAGTACTTC
size: .; J: TRBJ2-1; D: TRBD2; V: TRBV6-5; CDR3: CASSRLSGGRNEQFF; DNA: TGTGCCAGCAGTCGTCTTAGCGGGGGGAGGAATGAGCAGTTCTTC
size: .; J: TRBJ2-1; D: TRBD2; V: TRBV20-1; CDR3: CSAAPGGDYNEQFF; DNA: TGCAGTGCCGCCCCGGGGGGGGACTACAATGAGCAGTTCTTC
size: few; J: TRBJ1-6; D: TRBD1; V: TRBV7-9; CDR3: CASSLGTGDSPLHF; DNA: TGTGCCAGCAGCTTAGGGACAGGGGATTCACCCCTCCACTTT
size: few; J: TRBJ2-7; D: TRBD2; V: TRBV6-6; CDR3: CASSSDMRAGVPYEQYF; DNA: TGTGCCAGCAGTAGCGACATGCGAGCGGGAGTTCCCTACGAGCAGTACTTC
size: .; J: TRBJ2-3; D: .; V: TRBV21-1; CDR3: CASSKEFRTEGFHTDTQYF; DNA: TGTGCCAGCAGCAAAGAGTTTAGGACGGAGGGTTTCCACACAGATACGCAGTATTTT
size: .; J: TRBJ2-6; D: .; V: TRBV9; CDR3: CASSGGDRADTGANVRTF; DNA: TGTGCCAGCAGCGGGGGGGACAGAGCCGACACTGGGGCCAACGTCCGGACTTTC
size: .; J: TRBJ1-5; D: .; V: TRBV12-3/TRBV12-4; CDR3: CASRVEGFSNQPQHF; DNA: TGTGCCAGCAGAGTCGAGGGGTTTAGCAATCAGCCCCAGCATTTT
size: .; J: TRBJ2-7; D: TRBD2; V: TRBV2; CDR3: CASTGTSGMRGSYEQYF; DNA: TGTGCCAGCACCGGGACTAGTGGGATGCGGGGGTCCTACGAGCAGTACTTC
size: few; J: TRBJ2-3; D: .; V: TRBV12-3/TRBV12-4; CDR3: CASSTGPPMDTQYF; DNA: TGTGCCAGCAGCACCGGACCACCAATGGATACGCAGTATTTT
size: few; J: TRBJ2-4; D: .; V: TRBV5-1; CDR3: CASSLEARGNIQYF; DNA: TGCGCCAGCAGCTTGGAGGCTAGGGGAAACATTCAGTACTTC
size: once; J: TRBJ2-3; D: TRBD1; V: TRBV27; CDR3: CASSLLYPTGGSADAQYF; DNA: TGTGCCAGCAGTTTACTATACCCGACAGGGGGCTCCGCTGATGCGCAGTATTTT
size: few; J: TRBJ2-7; D: .; V: TRBV11-2; CDR3: CASSLDRTLQYF; DNA: TGTGCCAGCAGCTTAGATAGAACCCTACAGTACTTC
size: few; J: TRBJ2-3; D: .; V: TRBV6-6; CDR3: CASSSATVIFTDTQYF; DNA: TGTGCCAGCAGTTCGGCGACAGTGATCTTCACAGATACGCAGTATTTT
size: once; J: TRBJ2-5; D: .; V: TRBV11-2; CDR3: CASTTGGQMIETQYF; DNA: TGTGCCAGCACCACTGGAGGACAGATGATCGAGACCCAGTACTTC
size: .; J: TRBJ1-6; D: TRBD1; V: TRBV27; CDR3: CASRKHTAGQLLYNSPLHF; DNA: TGTGCCAGCAGAAAACACACCGCGGGACAGTTACTCTATAATTCACCCCTCCACTTT
size: few; J: TRBJ2-7; D: TRBD1; V: TRBV29-1; CDR3: CSTRDRSSYEQYF; DNA: TGCAGCACCCGGGACAGGAGCTCCTACGAGCAGTACTTC